The 19 T cell receptor beta chains listed next were all sequenced from one sample in a study of CD8 T cells in Susac syndrome (dated by TCRdb to the late 2010s). Preparation of the library involved the immunoSEQ multiplex PCR assay. RNA was extracted with the RNeasy kit and roughly 0.45 to 1 ug was reverse transcribed using random hexamers. TCRdb reanalyzed the raw reads on its own, using fastp at Q25 for trimming and MiXCR for clone calling, and kept in-frame beta chains. Rows with a matching CDR3 protein are joined into one entry that keeps the most common DNA and genes. This sample gives about 120,000 distinct CDR3 sequences in total; 85% to 95% of them show up just once. The ten biggest clones cover around 0.15% of the sample. The sequencing sample was made of CD4+ T cells from PBMCs. The receptors were gathered from a human donor in good health.

The J gene is TRBJ2-5, the V gene TRBV19; 11 bases are a match to TRBD2. Losses at the gene ends were 3 bases for V and 5 bases for J; bases not matched to a gene: 5. The CDR3 covers 15 residues. From germline, CDR1 is LNHDA and CDR2 SQIVND (reference sequence). DNA of the CDR3: TGTGCCAGTAGTATCTCTCCTAGCGGGAGGGAGACCCAGTACTTC. Amino acid sequence: CASSISPSGRETQYF.

The rearrangement joins TRBV19 to TRBJ2-1; 10 nucleotides line up with TRBD2. The CDR3 runs to 15 residues. V shed 5 bases, J shed 4 bases, and the junction held 5 bases outside the gene matches. Germline V CDR1 and CDR2: LNHDA, SQIVND (reference sequence). This CDR3 is CASSSTSGAYNEQFF. In nucleotides, the CDR3 is TGTGCCAGTAGTTCAACTAGCGGGGCATACAATGAGCAGTTCTTC. The full variable domain, in which reference TRBV19 and TRBJ2-1 provide the parts outside the CDR3, is DGGITQSPKYLFRKEGQNVTLSCEQNLNHDAMYWYRQDPGQGLRLIYYSQIVNDFQKGDIAEGYSVSREKKESFPLTVTSAQKNPTAFYLCASSSTSGAYNEQFFGPGTRLTVL.

The chain combines TRBV2 with TRBJ2-5, with 8 bases that match TRBD1. CDR3 length: 20 amino acids. Per germline, CDR1 SNHLY and CDR2 FYNNEI. Trimming removed 0 bases from V and 5 bases from J; junction bases left unmatched: 20. As DNA, the CDR3 is TGTGCCAGCAGTGAAGCTCTCAGGGGGCGTATTTTCACGGCAAGGGAGACCCAGTACTTC. It yields the protein CASSEALRGRIFTARETQYF. The whole variable domain, filled in from reference TRBV2 and TRBJ2-5, reads EPEVTQTPSHQVTQMGQEVILRCVPISNHLYFYWYRQILGQKVEFLVSFYNNEISEKSEIFDDQFSVERPDGSNFTLKIRSTKLEDSAMYFCASSEALRGRIFTARETQYFGPGTRLLVL.

The chain has TRBV6-1 and TRBJ2-3; no definite D call. This CDR3 contains 13 residues. The V end was cut by 3 bases, the J end by 5 bases, with 9 bases between. Germline loops: CDR1 MNHNS, CDR2 SASEGT. The CDR3 sequence: CASSDFLRDTQYF. For the CDR3, the DNA is TGTGCCAGCAGTGACTTCCTGCGAGATACGCAGTATTTT.

This chain joins TRBV7-2 and TRBJ1-1, with 7 nucleotides matching TRBD1. Germline trimming cut 5 bases from V and 4 bases from J; bases unmatched to any gene: 7. The CDR3 covers 14 residues. Germline V gene sequence: CDR1 SGHTA, CDR2 FQGNSA. CDR3 amino acids: CASSHRDRVTEAFF. The CDR3, as DNA: TGTGCCAGCAGCCACCGGGACAGAGTCACTGAAGCTTTCTTT.

V gene TRBV7-6 combines with J gene TRBJ2-7; the match to TRBD1 covers 11 bases. Trimming cost V 1 base and J 3 bases; bases outside gene matches: 2. The germline gives CDR1 SGHVS, CDR2 FNYEAQ. The CDR3 spans 15 residues. The CDR3 region has the DNA TGTGCCAGCAGCTTAGGGACAGGGGGCGGCTACGAGCAGTACTTC. Protein sequence: CASSLGTGGGYEQYF.

The chain has TRBV6-2 or TRBV6-3 and TRBJ1-1; D is unclear. V was trimmed by 6 bases and J by 0 bases, leaving 11 bases between them. The germline gives CDR1 MNHEY, CDR2 SVGEGT. The CDR3 covers 14 residues. The CDR3 sequence: CASSYSDLNTEAFF. CDR3 nucleotides: TGTGCCAGCAGCTACAGTGATCTGAACACTGAAGCTTTCTTT.

J is TRBJ2-5 and V is TRBV20-1, with D unclear. The CDR3 runs 10 residues. CDR1 is DFQATT, CDR2 SNEGSKA, per germline (reference sequence). V shed 3 bases and J shed 5 bases, with 4 bases lying between them. CDR3: CSASQETQYF. CDR3 coding DNA: TGCAGTGCTAGCCAGGAGACCCAGTACTTC.

The V gene is TRBV11-2, the J gene TRBJ2-1; 7 nucleotides agree with TRBD2. V dropped 6 bases and J dropped 13; count of bases not matched to a gene: 9. In germline, CDR1 is SGHAT, CDR2 FQNNGV. The CDR3 extends over 12 amino acids. The CDR3 region is CASSFLAETQFF. CDR3 bases: TGTGCCAGCAGTTTCCTAGCGGAGACTCAGTTCTTC.

This clonotype appeared a single time. The chain employs TRBV7-9 and TRBJ2-7, with D maybe TRBD1 (6 bases). This CDR3 region has 14 residues. V lost 5 bases to trimming and J lost 2 bases, with 13 bases between them. Germline V gene data show CDR1 as SEHNR and CDR2 as FQNEAQ (reference sequence). For the CDR3, the DNA is TGTGCCAGCAGCCACCCGGACAGCGCCTACGAGCAGTACTTC. It encodes CASSHPDSAYEQYF.

V gene TRBV2 combines with J gene TRBJ1-1, with D uncertain. Trimming removed 7 bases at V and 0 bases at J, with 6 bases between. This CDR3 spans 12 amino acids. Germline CDR1 reads SNHLY; CDR2 reads FYNNEI. This CDR3 reads CASIDLNTEAFF. CDR3 coding DNA: TGTGCCAGCATTGATCTGAACACTGAAGCTTTCTTT.

The rearrangement links TRBV10-3 to TRBJ2-6, with a weak D call TRBD1 (5 bases). CDR1 is ENHRY, CDR2 SYGVKD, per germline. CDR3 size: 14 residues. Trimming took off 10 bases at V and 1 base at J, with 11 bases between the two ends. CDR3 in amino acids: CATVQGSGANVLTF. Written as DNA, the CDR3 is TGTGCCACCGTGCAGGGATCTGGGGCCAACGTCCTGACTTTC.

This clonotype showed up just once. The CDR3 DNA is TGCGCCAGCAGCCAGGGTGGGACTAGCGGGAGAGGCACGGAGACCCAGTACTTC. Protein: CASSQGGTSGRGTETQYF. J is TRBJ2-5 and V is TRBV4-3; 14 positions match TRBD2. Germline loops: CDR1 LGHNA, CDR2 YSLEER. The CDR3 totals 18 residues. J gave up 5 bases and V 3 bases, and 11 bases lay outside the gene matches.

The V and J genes are TRBV19 and TRBJ2-7; 7 bases are shared with TRBD2. V lost 6 bases, J lost 2 bases, and 7 bases stayed unmatched. The germline CDR1 and CDR2 sequences are LNHDA and SQIVND (reference sequence). This CDR3 is built from 14 residues. CDR3 DNA: TGTGCCAGTAGCGAGTCTAGCGGCGCCTACGAGCAGTACTTC. Amino acid sequence: CASSESSGAYEQYF. Variable domain in full (rest from reference TRBV19 and TRBJ2-7): DGGITQSPKYLFRKEGQNVTLSCEQNLNHDAMYWYRQDPGQGLRLIYYSQIVNDFQKGDIAEGYSVSREKKESFPLTVTSAQKNPTAFYLCASSESSGAYEQYFGPGTRLTVT.

The chain employs TRBV19 and TRBJ1-2; tentative D call: TRBD1 (5 bases). There are 14 residues in the CDR3. V lost 1 base to trimming and J lost 8 bases, with 14 bases between them. Germline-derived CDR1 and CDR2 are LNHDA and SQIVND (reference sequence). CDR3 nucleotide sequence: TGTGCCAGTAGTATAGGGGCCAGGGCACGGGGCTACACCTTC. Protein: CASSIGARARGYTF. The entire variable domain, with the rest obtained from reference TRBV19 and TRBJ1-2, is as follows: DGGITQSPKYLFRKEGQNVTLSCEQNLNHDAMYWYRQDPGQGLRLIYYSQIVNDFQKGDIAEGYSVSREKKESFPLTVTSAQKNPTAFYLCASSIGARARGYTFGSGTRLTVV.

The chain joins TRBV20-1 to TRBJ1-1; D gene unclear. Germline CDR1 is DFQATT and CDR2 is SNEGSKA (reference sequence). This CDR3 spans 12 amino acids. The V end lost 0 bases, the J end lost 5 bases, and 7 bases lay between the germline ends. For the CDR3, the DNA is TGCAGTGCTAGAGATACGGGGACTGAAGCTTTCTTT. Translating it yields CSARDTGTEAFF.

J is TRBJ2-5 and V is TRBV28, with a tentative D call TRBD2 (6 bases). V gave up 11 bases and J gave up 1 base, with 17 bases separating them. Germline values: CDR1 MDHEN, CDR2 SYDVKM. The CDR3 consists of 14 residues. The CDR3 region is CASVAASPQETQYF. CDR3 coding DNA: TGTGCCTCCGTAGCGGCTTCACCCCAAGAGACCCAGTACTTC. Filled out from reference TRBV28 and TRBJ2-5, the complete variable domain reads DVKVTQSSRYLVKRTGEKVFLECVQDMDHENMFWYRQDPGLGLRLIYFSYDVKMKEKGDIPEGYSVSREKKERFSLILESASTNQTSMYLCASVAASPQETQYFGPGTRLLVL.

The rearrangement uses TRBV24-1 and TRBJ2-1; a weak D match, TRBD2 (7 bases). V lost 4 bases to trimming and J lost 13 bases, with 19 bases between them. The CDR3 covers 14 residues. Germline CDR1 and CDR2: KGHDR and SFDVKD. DNA for the CDR3: TGTGCCACCAGTGAAACACTAGCGAGAGGGGGACAGTTCTTC. As protein: CATSETLARGGQFF.

The V and J genes are TRBV27 and TRBJ1-1; the D gene is possibly TRBD1 (5 bases). The germline gives CDR1 MNHEY, CDR2 SMNVEV (reference sequence). V gave up 7 bases and J gave up 0 bases, with 9 bases separating them. The CDR3 is 13 amino acids. This chain's CDR3 is CASNKGVNTEAFF. In DNA, the CDR3 is TGTGCCAGCAACAAAGGGGTGAACACTGAAGCTTTCTTT.